Described below is a single T cell receptor (beta chain) sequence and its context. In this sample, this clonotype turned up many times. Which antigen it targets is not known. There are no base qualities to consult, and no much larger clone falls within one base. The entry originates in a study of T cells in Graves' hyperthyroidism and ophthalmopathy (dated by TCRdb to about 2019). Turning to the overall study: Peripheral blood samples were taken at initial diagnosis, before any treatment was given. According to the paper, TCR Vbeta CDR3 sequencing was carried out on roughly 130 peripheral blood samples, which came from fewer than 50 ophthalmopathy, 80 or so hyperthyroidism and approximately 17 progressor patients. Once sampling was done, hyperthyroidism patients were given methimazole at a starting dose of 30 mg daily, whereas ophthalmopathy patients were given high-dose intravenous methylprednisolone. To identify TCR V-J signatures that set the groups apart, the researchers used a discovery cohort of 90 to 100 patients, made up of roughly 45 with Graves' ophthalmopathy and 57 with stable Graves' hyperthyroidism. The roughly 100 discovery patients were randomly divided into training and test sets at a 7:3 ratio. Prospective prediction of ophthalmopathy was tested in an independent validation cohort consisting of 18 to 20 hyperthyroidism patients and around 16 patients who later progressed to ophthalmopathy. In addition, the study compared T-cell repertoires in thyroid tissue and in blood from several Graves' hyperthyroidism patients. Beyond this particular receptor, the publication reports: Blood samples also contained most of the expanded thyroid clonotypes (frequency above 0.001), which suggests that blood repertoires may reflect thyroid immune responses. In validation, the model predicted progression to ophthalmopathy with 60% to 71% sensitivity and about 73% specificity, a median of approximately 6.5 months before onset. Sample size was not statistically predetermined, and blinding of investigators to group allocation was not performed. In cross-validation, a model built on a 13 V-J signature told ophthalmopathy apart from stable hyperthyroidism with 87.88% sensitivity and around 83% specificity, and in testing the same model reached 80%/75%.

The TCR beta CDR3 regions were amplified from the RNA transcripts. The first round of RT-PCR for the TCR CDR3 was performed with the HTBI primer set and the Qiagen OneStep RT-PCR kit. The libraries were constructed in a second round of multiplex PCR and then size-selected and purified. The libraries were sequenced on an Illumina HiSeq2000 using paired-end 100 bp reads. In the original analysis: Raw data were processed with SOAPnuke, discarding reads with adapters, uncalled bases, mean Phred below 15, or no exact constant-primer or identifier match. High-quality paired reads were merged with COPE v1.2.5, and unique nucleotide sequences were defined as clonotypes. MiTCR v1.1 was used to align clonotypes to the IMGT TRBV, TRBD and TRBJ reference segments. The analysis was restricted to V-J combinations with a frequency above 0.0001, which together covered 99.2% of the repertoires. A TCS score was defined as the ratio of F50 (clonal expansion) to E x V (chaos), with BLOSUM62-based TCRdist applied between CDR3 peptides within each V-J. Welch's t-statistics and random forest reduced roughly 540 V-J features to roughly 13, which were used in a naive Bayes classifier (R e1071). Using fastp trimming at Q25 and MiXCR clonotype assembly, TCRdb reanalyzed the public sequencing data and kept in-frame beta chains. Rows are unified per CDR3 protein, each entry keeping the most common DNA and genes. What appears here as the V and J calls and clone size reflects TCRdb's work, not the paper's. A total of around 600,000 distinct CDR3 sequences appear in this sample, approximately 15% of them only once. The ten largest clones add up to more than 6% of the sample.

The CDR3 sequence holds 14 residues, the cysteine and phenylalanine included. Left in the record is the CDR3 DNA by itself, 42 bases read in frame from the first base. Ends trimmed: V by 5 bases, J by 14 bases; bases unmatched to a gene: 15. CDR1 and CDR2 are read off the germline V gene (reference sequence) as SEHNR and FQNEAQ. Ophthalmopathy patients had moderately to severely active disease, Clinical Activity Score of at least 3, NOSPECS grade of at least 4, and duration under 3 months. Exclusion was applied to patients with uncontrolled infections, other autoimmune diseases, pregnancy or lactation. Diagnoses were based on clinical symptoms, serum thyroxine and TRAb, thyroid ultrasound and orbital computed tomography. Ficoll-Paque density gradient centrifugation was used to isolate PBMCs from around 9.1 ml of fresh peripheral blood. Trizol reagent was used to extract total RNA, and RNA quality was then checked on an Agilent 2100 Bioanalyzer.

The sequence derives from a woman younger than 35 with Graves' ophthalmopathy. The chain was built from TRBV7-9 and TRBJ2-1, and TRBD2 aligns with 7 junction nucleotides. Sequenced material: blood. At the DNA level, the sequence is TGTGCCAGCAGCGGACTAGTCGAACCACGAGATGAGTTCTTC. This gives the protein CASSGLVEPRDEFF.